This paragraph covers one T cell receptor (beta chain) sequence. The source of the sample is a study of long-term antiretroviral therapy in people with HIV. Looked up from germline, CDR1 is LNHDA and CDR2 is SQIVND (reference sequence). The CDR3 sequence is 15 residues long. V lost 7 bases to trimming and J lost 3 bases, with 16 bases between them. Donors needed at least one pre-ART PBMC sample plus at least two post-ART samples. Held in samples before DNA extraction were roughly 0.85-11 million cryopreserved PBMC. Run at survey level, the immunoSEQ assay was version v3.0. Produced via immunoSEQ multiplex PCR; TCRdb's table is partial and in-frame only. In the table there are about 33,000 clones, around 97% of which are singletons.

This receptor was taken from a man aged 30 to 45 with HIV. This specimen was unsorted PBMCs, taken 6.9 years after starting antiretroviral therapy. This chain links TRBV19 with TRBJ1-5, with TRBD1 as a possible D gene (6 bases). CDR3: CASNSRQATNQPQHF. In nucleotides, the CDR3 is TGTGCCAGTAATTCCCGACAGGCCACCAATCAGCCCCAGCATTTT.